This TCR beta chain was documented in a study of radiotherapy plus CTLA-4 blockade in lung cancer (dated by TCRdb to 2016 to 2019). In the study overall: Objective responses occurred in about 19% of enrolled patients, and 30% to 35% achieved disease control.

The library came from the immunoSEQ multiplex PCR assay. The table comes from immuneACCESS by way of TCRdb, which keeps in-frame sequences with V and J called. Part of the clones is missing from these tables; in studies checked, under half for an unresolved V gene and the rest for unknown reasons. Present in this sample are 50,000 to 65,000 clones, around 80% of which were seen just once. Over 15% of the sample is in the top ten clones. Paper-wide results and their limitations: TCR clones derived from tumors expanded in peripheral blood after treatment with radiotherapy and ipilimumab. The strongest predictors of response, as reported, were early dynamic changes in blood T cell clones along with a rise in serum interferon-beta after radiation.

This clone appeared a few times. There is no known antigen for this receptor. Base qualities are missing; no much larger clone stands one base away. In this study, focal radiation therapy paired with CTLA-4 blockade (ipilimumab) was tested in patients who had chemo-refractory metastatic non-small-cell lung cancer. The TCR comes from a human donor with non-small cell lung cancer who had a complete response to radiotherapy plus ipilimumab. This specimen was peripheral blood, taken from a patient treated with radiotherapy plus ipilimumab.

At the DNA level, the sequence is TGTGCCAGCAGCTCAAGGGGCGTAATTGGAAACACCATATATTTT. Its amino acids are CASSSRGVIGNTIYF. The chain uses TRBV7-6 and TRBJ1-3, and TRBD1 may be the D gene, going by 5 matching bases. Spanning cysteine to phenylalanine, the CDR3 consists of 15 amino acids. Just CDR3 DNA is preserved here, 45 bases in frame from base 1. The germline V gene specifies SGHVS as CDR1 and FNYEAQ as CDR2. The junction shows trimming of 4 bases on V and 3 bases on J, plus 13 bases between the germline ends. Reference TRBV7-6 and TRBJ1-3 proteins supply the regions before and after the CDR3; the full variable domain is: GAGVSQSPRYKVTKRGQDVALRCDPISGHVSLYWYRQALGQGPEFLTYFNYEAQQDKSGLPNDRFSAERPEGSISTLTIQRTEQRDSAMYRCASSSRGVIGNTIYFGEGSWLTVV.